The 27 T cell receptor beta chains below were found in one sample sequenced in a study of neurological immune-mediated disorders. A single record per CDR3 protein comes from TCRdb applying MiXCR to the 5' RACE reads. This sample carries 100,000 or so distinct CDR3 sequences, around 3.3% of them seen once, and the ten largest clones take around 5.5%. The sample was PBMCs. Source of these receptors: a young woman with multiple sclerosis.

The sample holds many counts of this clonotype. V and J are TRBV20-1 and TRBJ1-4, with D unresolved. The V gene lost 1 base and the J gene lost 6 bases, with 18 bases spanning the gap. This CDR3 contains 16 residues. CDR1 is DFQATT, CDR2 SNEGSKA, per germline (reference sequence). The CDR3 DNA reads as TGCAGTGCTAGAGGTACAAACTCCCGTCTAGATGAAAAACTGTTTTTT. Translating it yields CSARGTNSRLDEKLFF.

This clonotype showed up many times. The V and J genes are TRBV7-9 and TRBJ1-1, with 10 bases lining up with TRBD1. CDR1 and CDR2 (germline): SEHNR, FQNEAQ (reference sequence). The CDR3 totals 14 residues. With 5 bases clipped from V and 5 bases from J, the junction kept 5 bases outside the gene matches. This CDR3 reads CASSRTGGRTEAFF. For the CDR3, the DNA is TGTGCCAGCAGCCGGACAGGGGGTCGGACTGAAGCTTTCTTT.

There are many counts of this clonotype. The rearrangement links TRBV10-3 to TRBJ2-1; 13 bases align to TRBD2. Germline CDR1 reads ENHRY; CDR2 reads SYGVKD. The ends lost 4 bases at V and 0 bases at J; junction bases unmatched: 3. The CDR3 totals 17 residues. The CDR3 nucleotides are TGTGCCATCAGTGGGACTAGCGGGAGAAGCTCCTACAATGAGCAGTTCTTC. Translation: CAISGTSGRSSYNEQFF.

The V and J genes are TRBV5-1 and TRBJ2-3, with 10 positions matching TRBD2. The CDR3 runs 16 residues. Germline-derived CDR1 and CDR2 are SGHRS and YFSETQ. The junction had 7 bases not matched to a gene; V was cut back by 4 bases and J by 2 bases. CDR3 coding DNA: TGCGCCAGCAGCGCCCTAGCGGGGGCCCCCACAGATACGCAGTATTTT. It encodes CASSALAGAPTDTQYF.

This clonotype was observed many times. The gene calls are TRBV20-1 and TRBJ2-1, with D unresolved. Germline V gene data show CDR1 as DFQATT and CDR2 as SNEGSKA (reference sequence). This CDR3 is 16 amino acids long. Trimming removed 3 bases from V and 4 bases from J, with 19 bases in between. The CDR3 is CSASFFSTGIYNEQFF. As DNA, the CDR3 is TGCAGTGCTAGTTTCTTTTCTACCGGCATTTACAATGAGCAGTTCTTC.

This clonotype was seen many times. J is TRBJ2-1 and V is TRBV3-1, with no clear D. CDR1 LGHDT and CDR2 YNNKEL come from the germline V gene (reference sequence). Trimming removed 8 bases at V and 4 bases at J, with 30 bases between. The CDR3 runs to 19 residues. CDR3 region: CASRPTNGAMLGSYNEQFF. The DNA for the CDR3 is TGTGCCAGCCGCCCGACAAACGGTGCCATGCTCGGTTCATACAATGAGCAGTTCTTC.

There are many counts of this clonotype. V gene TRBV20-1 combines with J gene TRBJ2-1; D remains unclear. Per germline, CDR1 DFQATT and CDR2 SNEGSKA (reference sequence). V was pared by 2 bases and J by 5 bases, with 13 bases between. The length of the CDR3 is 14 residues. As DNA, the CDR3 is TGCAGTGCTAGAACGCGTGGGCCAAACAATGAGCAGTTCTTC. Amino acids: CSARTRGPNNEQFF.

This clonotype was recorded many times. DNA for the CDR3: TGCGCCAGCAGCCAACCCGGAACAGGGGTCCACTATGGCTACACCTTC. Translating gives CASSQPGTGVHYGYTF. The chain recombines TRBV4-1 with TRBJ1-2; 7 bases fit TRBD1. Germline CDR1 is MGHRA and CDR2 is YSYEKL. The CDR3 is 16 amino acids. V was clipped by 2 bases and J by 3 bases; unmatched bases: 9.

This clonotype has ten or more counts. This chain connects TRBV28 to TRBJ2-1; TRBD2 might be the D (6 bases). Trimming shortened V by 6 bases and J by 7 bases, and 19 bases separated the two germline ends. The germline V gene encodes CDR1 MDHEN and CDR2 SYDVKM. This CDR3 comprises 15 residues. The CDR3 DNA reads as TGTGCCAGCAGCCCAAGCGGGTGGAGAGGGAATGAGCAGTTCTTC. Translating it yields CASSPSGWRGNEQFF.

There are many counts of this clonotype. The chain joins TRBV20-1 to TRBJ1-5; D gene unclear. Germline V gene data show CDR1 as DFQATT and CDR2 as SNEGSKA (reference sequence). V lost 3 bases, J lost 5 bases, and 11 bases lay in between. CDR3 size: 13 residues. The CDR3 DNA reads as TGCAGTGCTAGGAGCAGAACTGATCAGCCCCAGCATTTT. Protein sequence: CSARSRTDQPQHF.

Ten or more counts support this clonotype. V usage is TRBV27 and J usage is TRBJ2-2; no definite D call. V dropped 5 bases and J dropped 0 bases, with 7 bases sitting between them. CDR3 length: 14 residues. The germline CDR1 and CDR2 sequences are MNHEY and SMNVEV (reference sequence). The CDR3 loop reads CASSRSANTGELFF. CDR3 nucleotides: TGTGCCAGCAGTCGAAGTGCGAACACCGGGGAGCTGTTTTTT.

This clonotype was picked up many times. The V call is TRBV10-3, the J call TRBJ2-1, with 9 nucleotides matching TRBD1. Unmatched junction bases numbered 8, after V lost 4 bases and J lost 10 bases. This CDR3 has 14 amino acids. The germline CDR1 and CDR2 sequences are ENHRY and SYGVKD. This CDR3 is CAISGETGGWEQFF. In nucleotides, the CDR3 is TGTGCCATCAGTGGGGAGACAGGGGGGTGGGAGCAGTTCTTC.

This clonotype was counted many times. CDR3 protein: CASSSAGKNTGELFF. CDR3 sequence (DNA): TGCGCCAGCAGCTCGGCAGGGAAGAACACCGGGGAGCTGTTTTTT. The chain recombines TRBV5-1 with TRBJ2-2, with D perhaps TRBD1 (5 bases). This CDR3 has 15 amino acids. Per germline, CDR1 SGHRS and CDR2 YFSETQ. The V gene lost 3 bases and the J gene lost 1 base, with 10 bases spanning the gap.

The table lists this clonotype with many counts. V usage is TRBV5-1 and J usage is TRBJ2-7; no definite D call. The CDR3 loop spans 14 amino acids. CDR1 is SGHRS and CDR2 is YFSETQ in the germline V gene. V was cut by 0 bases and J by 6 bases, with 13 bases left in between. This CDR3 reads CASSLAPSFSEQYF. The CDR3 bases are TGCGCCAGCAGCTTGGCCCCTTCGTTCAGCGAGCAGTACTTC.

In this sample, this clonotype turned up many times. This chain joins TRBV7-9 and TRBJ2-1; 13 nucleotides match TRBD2. From germline, CDR1 is SEHNR and CDR2 FQNEAQ (reference sequence). This CDR3 comprises 16 residues. Trimming took 4 bases from V and 8 from J; bases not matched to a gene: 8. The CDR3 is CASSSLLAGGPHEQFF. CDR3 in DNA: TGTGCCAGCAGCTCCCTACTAGCGGGAGGGCCCCATGAGCAGTTCTTC.

This clonotype was detected many times. The chain couples TRBV20-1 to TRBJ1-2; 8 nucleotides agree with TRBD1. There are 13 residues in the CDR3. Germline V lookup: CDR1 DFQATT, CDR2 SNEGSKA (reference sequence). The J segment lost 3 bases and the V segment lost 2 bases, leaving 2 bases of the junction unmatched. CDR3 in DNA: TGCAGTGCTAGACCGACAGGGGACTATGGCTACACCTTC. Its protein is CSARPTGDYGYTF.

At least ten counts were recorded for this clonotype. The genes are TRBV6-1 and TRBJ1-5; unclear D gene. Between the trimmed V and J ends, which lost 6 bases and 2 bases, there was a span of 8 bases. CDR1 MNHNS and CDR2 SASEGT come from the germline V gene. This CDR3 is built from 13 residues. CDR3: CASRWEGNQPQHF. Here the CDR3 DNA reads TGTGCCAGCAGGTGGGAGGGCAATCAGCCCCAGCATTTT.

There are many counts of this clonotype. J is TRBJ2-3 and V is TRBV7-7; 8 bases agree with TRBD2. Germline CDR1 is SSHAT and CDR2 is FNYEAQ (reference sequence). The CDR3 contains 15 residues. The V and J ends lost 4 bases and 4 bases, in that order; junction bases with no gene match: 7. CDR3 sequence: CASSSTGGAADTQYF. The CDR3 nucleotides are TGTGCCAGCAGCTCTACCGGGGGGGCGGCAGATACGCAGTATTTT.

This clonotype was recorded many times. The chain uses TRBV12-3 or TRBV12-4 and TRBJ2-7, with D perhaps TRBD1 (8 bases). The V end was cut by 3 bases, the J end by 5 bases, with 20 bases between. CDR3 length equals 16 residues. CDR3 in amino acids: CASSFSRTGGGNEQYF. DNA of the CDR3: TGTGCCAGCAGTTTTTCTCGCACAGGGGGAGGGAACGAGCAGTACTTC.

This clonotype was counted between two and nine times. A much larger clone lies one base from this, so it may be a read error. The chain employs TRBV3-1 and TRBJ2-3; TRBD2 agrees at 9 bases. This CDR3 is 16 amino acids long. Germline V lookup: CDR1 LGHDT, CDR2 YNNKEL (reference sequence). CDR3 nucleotide sequence: TGTGCCAGCAGCCGACTGACTTCTAGCGGGGCAGATAAGCAGTATTTT. The encoded protein is CASSRLTSSGADKQYF.

This clonotype was seen repeatedly, ten times or more. The chain carries TRBV5-5 and TRBJ2-5; 7 bases line up with TRBD1. The trim removed 0 bases at V and 4 bases at J, leaving 18 bases unmatched. The V gene's germline CDR1 is SGHKS and CDR2 YYEKEE (reference sequence). The CDR3 totals 19 residues. The CDR3, as DNA: TGTGCCAGCAGCTTGGTAGGGTTTGGTACAGGGACAGTCACAGAGACCCAGTACTTC. This translates into CASSLVGFGTGTVTETQYF.

Notes on this clonotype: This may stem from a read error, because a much larger clone lies one nucleotide away. This chain uses TRBV3-1 with TRBJ2-7, with 11 bases aligning to TRBD1. Per germline, CDR1 LGHDT and CDR2 YNNKEL (reference sequence). The V segment lost 3 bases and the J segment 3 bases; nucleotides outside the gene matches: 4. The CDR3 has 15 amino acids. CDR3 loop: CASSHHGTGGYEQYF. The CDR3 DNA follows: TGTGCCAGCAGCCATCACGGGACAGGGGGCTACGAGCAGTACTTC.

This clonotype has only a few counts. V usage is TRBV29-1 and J usage is TRBJ1-2, with a possible D match to TRBD1 (5 bases). Germline V gene sequence: CDR1 SQVTM, CDR2 ANQGSEA. The CDR3 covers 14 residues. V was pared by 4 bases and J by 4 bases, with 16 bases between. CDR3 nucleotides: TGCAGCGTTGTCAGACACCAAGGGGTCTATGGCTACACCTTC. It codes for CSVVRHQGVYGYTF.

At least ten counts were recorded for this clonotype. This chain uses TRBV29-1 with TRBJ2-6; D is unresolved. CDR3 size: 18 residues. Germline-derived CDR1 and CDR2 are SQVTM and ANQGSEA. V lost 5 bases, J lost 0 bases, and 20 bases lay in between. CDR3 amino acids: CSVYRPQPKPSGANVLTF. CDR3 in DNA: TGCAGCGTTTACCGACCGCAACCCAAACCCTCTGGGGCCAACGTCCTGACTTTC. The entire variable domain, with the rest obtained from reference TRBV29-1 and TRBJ2-6, is as follows: SAVISQKPSRDICQRGTSLTIQCQVDSQVTMMFWYRQQPGQSLTLIATANQGSEATYESGFVIDKFPISRPNLTFSTLTVSNMSPEDSSIYLCSVYRPQPKPSGANVLTFGAGSRLTVL.

Many counts were recorded for this clonotype. The V call is TRBV18, the J call TRBJ1-3; D perhaps matches TRBD1 (5 bases). Trimming removed 3 bases from V and 0 bases from J, with 9 bases in between. The CDR3 totals 15 residues. The V gene's germline CDR1 is KGHSH and CDR2 LQKENI. The CDR3 coding sequence is TGTGCCAGCTCACCGACCGGGGGCTCTGGAAACACCATATATTTT. Encoded protein: CASSPTGGSGNTIYF. The entire variable domain, with the rest obtained from reference TRBV18 and TRBJ1-3, is as follows: NAGVMQNPRHLVRRRGQEARLRCSPMKGHSHVYWYRQLPEEGLKFMVYLQKENIIDESGMPKERFSAEFPKEGPSILRIQQVVRGDSAAYFCASSPTGGSGNTIYFGEGSWLTVV.

This clonotype was detected ten times or more. The chain links TRBV20-1 to TRBJ2-4; tentatively, D is TRBD1 (6 bases). Germline-derived CDR1 and CDR2 are DFQATT and SNEGSKA (reference sequence). The CDR3 runs 13 residues. With 1 base removed from V and 9 bases from J, the gap between germline ends came to 13 bases. The CDR3 region is CSARAQGSGIQYF. Here the CDR3 DNA reads TGCAGTGCTAGAGCGCAGGGGTCGGGCATTCAGTACTTC.

In its sample, this clonotype was seen many times. The gene calls are TRBV9 and TRBJ2-5, with D possibly called TRBD1 or TRBD2 (6 bases each). This CDR3 comprises 15 residues. CDR1 and CDR2 (germline): SGDLS, YYNGEE. The V gene lost 0 bases and the J gene lost 5 bases, with 14 bases spanning the gap. As DNA, the CDR3 is TGTGCCAGCAGCGTAGTCTCGGGGGCAGGGGAGACCCAGTACTTC. Translated, it gives CASSVVSGAGETQYF.